The 6 T cell receptor beta chains presented below share a single source sample, sequenced in a study of cytomegalovirus exposure and HLA in healthy donors. The PCR ran on 60 Vbeta and 13 Jbeta primers. The method was immunoSEQ multiplex PCR; TCRdb's version includes in-frame clones alone and lacks a portion of them. The table shows about 210,000 clones, with around 78% occurring only once. The sample comprised PBMCs. The receptors derive from a woman in her twenties or thirties in good health and CMV-seropositive.

The J gene is TRBJ2-3, the V gene TRBV4-1, with 7 positions matching TRBD1. V lost 3 bases, J lost 5 bases, and 11 bases stayed unmatched. The CDR3 is made up of 16 amino acids. Germline V lookup: CDR1 MGHRA, CDR2 YSYEKL. CDR3 sequence: CASSHPRQGEKDTQYF. The CDR3 bases are TGCGCCAGCAGCCATCCCCGACAGGGTGAGAAAGATACGCAGTATTTT.

V usage is TRBV6-5 and J usage is TRBJ2-1; TRBD1 matches 7 bases. V lost 6 bases, J lost 1 base, and 6 bases stayed unmatched. The CDR3 loop spans 15 amino acids. The germline CDR1 and CDR2 sequences are MNHEY and SVGAGI. The CDR3 DNA is TGTGCCAGCAGCCGAGGGGGCAGGTCCTACAATGAGCAGTTCTTC. As protein: CASSRGGRSYNEQFF.

This clone was picked up a small number of times. The chain links TRBV4-2 to TRBJ2-7; 9 positions match TRBD1. The germline V gene has CDR1 LGHNA and CDR2 YNFKEQ. The CDR3 sequence is 15 residues long. J gave up 3 bases and V 4 bases, and 7 bases lay outside the gene matches. The CDR3 reads CASSRRQGEGYEQYF. CDR3 in DNA: TGTGCCAGCAGCCGCCGACAGGGGGAGGGCTACGAGCAGTACTTC.

V is TRBV27 and J is TRBJ2-7, with a possible D match to TRBD2 (5 bases). This CDR3 comprises 13 residues. The germline V gene has CDR1 MNHEY and CDR2 SMNVEV (reference sequence). V was pared by 6 bases and J by 5 bases, with 14 bases between. CDR3 in DNA: TGTGCCAGCAGGCGAGAGGGTAAGAACGAGCAGTACTTC. Translating gives CASRREGKNEQYF.

The chain links TRBV27 to TRBJ2-4, with a weak D call TRBD2 (6 bases). The CDR3 has 13 amino acids. Trimming removed 3 bases from V and 6 bases from J, with 9 bases in between. Germline values: CDR1 MNHEY, CDR2 SMNVEV (reference sequence). CDR3 sequence (DNA): TGTGCCAGCAGTTTCGGGAGAGGAAACATTCAGTACTTC. It codes for CASSFGRGNIQYF.

This clone has more than one count but fewer than ten. The chain links TRBV12-5 to TRBJ2-1; D perhaps matches TRBD2 (5 bases). CDR3 length: 11 residues. V shed 4 bases and J shed 11 bases, with 9 bases lying between them. Per germline, CDR1 LGHNT and CDR2 FRNRAP. The CDR3 is CASGSGLKQFF. Written as DNA, the CDR3 is TGTGCTAGTGGTTCGGGATTGAAGCAGTTCTTC.